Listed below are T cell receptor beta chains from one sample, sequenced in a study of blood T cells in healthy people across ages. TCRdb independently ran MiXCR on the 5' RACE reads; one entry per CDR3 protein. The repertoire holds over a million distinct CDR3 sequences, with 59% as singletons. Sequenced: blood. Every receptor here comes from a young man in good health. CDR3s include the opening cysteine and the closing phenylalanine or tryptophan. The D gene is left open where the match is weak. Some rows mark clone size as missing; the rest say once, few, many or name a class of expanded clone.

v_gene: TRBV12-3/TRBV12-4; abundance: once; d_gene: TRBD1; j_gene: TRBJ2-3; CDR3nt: TGTGCCAGCAGCTCCCGGGACAGGGTGCCAGCAGATACGCAGTATTTT; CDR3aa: CASSSRDRVPADTQYF
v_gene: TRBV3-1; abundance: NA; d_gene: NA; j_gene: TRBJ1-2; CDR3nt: TGTGCCAGCAGCCAACCGGGAAGCTATGGCTACACCTTC; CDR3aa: CASSQPGSYGYTF
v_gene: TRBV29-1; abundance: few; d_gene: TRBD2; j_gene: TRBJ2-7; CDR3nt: TGCAGCGTTGAAGACCCTAGCGGGGACTCCTACGAGCAGTACTTC; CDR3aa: CSVEDPSGDSYEQYF
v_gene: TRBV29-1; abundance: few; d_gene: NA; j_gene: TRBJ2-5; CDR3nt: TGCAGCGTTGTATTTCTACTACAAGAGACCCAGTACTTC; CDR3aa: CSVVFLLQETQYF
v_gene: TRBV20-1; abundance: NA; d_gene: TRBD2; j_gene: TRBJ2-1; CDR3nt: TGCAGTGCTAGAGATCGGCGGGGGGGCCACAATGAGCAGTTCTTC; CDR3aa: CSARDRRGGHNEQFF
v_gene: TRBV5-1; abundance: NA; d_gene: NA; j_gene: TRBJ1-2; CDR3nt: TGCGCCAGCAGCTTGGCCACGGTTTTTCACGGCTACACCTTC; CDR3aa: CASSLATVFHGYTF
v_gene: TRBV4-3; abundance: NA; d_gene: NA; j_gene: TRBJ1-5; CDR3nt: TGCGCCAGCAGCCAAGATCGGACCGAAAATCAGCCCCAGCATTTT; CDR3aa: CASSQDRTENQPQHF
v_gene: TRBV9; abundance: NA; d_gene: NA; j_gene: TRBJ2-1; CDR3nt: TGTGCCAGCAGCGGAGATCACCCGAATGAGCAGTTCTTC; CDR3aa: CASSGDHPNEQFF
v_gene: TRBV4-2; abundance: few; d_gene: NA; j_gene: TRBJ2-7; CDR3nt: TGTGCCAGCAGCCAAGATTTCCAGGGGACCTCCTACGAGCAGTACTTC; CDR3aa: CASSQDFQGTSYEQYF
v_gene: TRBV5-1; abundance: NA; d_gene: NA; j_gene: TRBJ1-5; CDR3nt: TGCGCCAGCAGCTTGGCCAGGGTGGACCATAGCAATCAGCCCCGGCATTTT; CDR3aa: CASSLARVDHSNQPRHF
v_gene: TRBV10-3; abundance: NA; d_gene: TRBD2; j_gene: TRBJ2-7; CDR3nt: TGTGCCATCAGTGAGAACGAGTGGGGGGGGGAGCAGTACTTC; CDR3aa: CAISENEWGGEQYF
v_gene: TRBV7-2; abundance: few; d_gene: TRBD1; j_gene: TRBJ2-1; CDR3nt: TGTGCCAGCAGCTTACCGGGACAGGGTTCCAATGAGCAGTTCTTC; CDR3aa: CASSLPGQGSNEQFF
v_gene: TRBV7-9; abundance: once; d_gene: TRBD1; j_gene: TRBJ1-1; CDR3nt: TGTGCCAGCAGCGCTACCGGGACAGGGAACGCTGAAGCTTTCTTT; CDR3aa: CASSATGTGNAEAFF
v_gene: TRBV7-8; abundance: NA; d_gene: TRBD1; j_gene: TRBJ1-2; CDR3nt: TGTGCCAGCAGCTCACAGGGGGCCTCTGATGGCTACACCTTC; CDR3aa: CASSSQGASDGYTF
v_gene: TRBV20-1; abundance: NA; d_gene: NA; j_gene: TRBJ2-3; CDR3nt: TGCAGTGTAGTAGGACCGTATACGCAGTATTTT; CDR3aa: CSVVGPYTQYF
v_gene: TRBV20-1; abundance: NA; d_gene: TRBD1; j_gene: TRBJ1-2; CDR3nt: TGCAGTGCCAGGACGGGGACAGGGGGATACTATGGCTACACCTTT; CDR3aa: CSARTGTGGYYGYTF
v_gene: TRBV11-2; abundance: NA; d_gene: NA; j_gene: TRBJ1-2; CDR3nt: TGTGCCAGCAGCATCGCGACAGCCTTATACTATGGCTACACCTTC; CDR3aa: CASSIATALYYGYTF